The clone carrying this T cell receptor (beta chain) was seen a few times. Indicated time point: newly diagnosed GD, antithyroid drugs for less than 3 months. PBMCs provided the RNA from which the TCR library was made. This specimen belongs to a study of regulatory T cells in long-lasting Graves disease. At the level of the study: Antithyroid drugs had been taken by newly diagnosed Graves' patients for under 3 months.

Germline CDR1 and CDR2: SEHNR and FQNEAQ (reference sequence). V dropped 5 bases and J dropped 1; count of bases not matched to a gene: 18. The CDR3 runs to 19 residues. Arm-PCR with iRepertoire HTBI primers amplified the CDR3 regions for these TCR beta libraries. TCRdb called the multiplex PCR reads again in MiXCR, with one record for every CDR3 protein. The sample has about 320,000 distinct CDR3 sequences, 15% to 20% seen once; the top ten hold less than 45%. V usage is TRBV7-9 and J usage is TRBJ2-7, with 9 bases that match TRBD1. The specimen was peripheral blood mononuclear cells (PBMCs), collected at new diagnosis, from a patient treated with antithyroid drugs. This receptor was taken from a female donor with Graves disease. DNA of the CDR3: TGTGCCAGCAGCGCTCAACCGGGACAGGGATCGAAAGAGTCCTACGAGCAGTACTTC. Encoded protein: CASSAQPGQGSKESYEQYF.